This T cell receptor (beta chain) was captured by sequencing in a study of naive and memory T cell subsets. Study-wide results and caveats: TCR transcript changes with activation or differentiation may affect this RNA method.

The library had UMIs added by 3' ligation of an oligonucleotide to TCR cDNA. Input was about 1 to 1,100 ng of DNase-treated total RNA without cell sorting. In this sample, this clonotype turned up a few times. Its antigen is still unknown. Germline V gene data show CDR1 as SGHTA and CDR2 as FQGTGA. V dropped 4 bases and J dropped 5; count of bases not matched to a gene: 2. The CDR3 sequence is 14 residues long. Ligated cDNA underwent four rounds of PCR with nested alpha and beta constant region primers and SP2. Alpha and beta constant region primers primed reverse transcription for blood and skin samples. TCRdb called the 5' RACE reads again in MiXCR, with one record for every CDR3 protein. The sample lists 50,000 to 65,000 distinct CDR3 sequences; 6% to 8% were seen once.

The rearrangement uses TRBV7-3 and TRBJ2-3; the match to TRBD2 covers 11 bases. The TCR sequence derives from a female donor in good health. The CDR3 sequence is CASSSLAGGDTQYF. CDR3 coding DNA: TGTGCCAGCAGCTCGCTAGCGGGGGGAGATACGCAGTATTTT.